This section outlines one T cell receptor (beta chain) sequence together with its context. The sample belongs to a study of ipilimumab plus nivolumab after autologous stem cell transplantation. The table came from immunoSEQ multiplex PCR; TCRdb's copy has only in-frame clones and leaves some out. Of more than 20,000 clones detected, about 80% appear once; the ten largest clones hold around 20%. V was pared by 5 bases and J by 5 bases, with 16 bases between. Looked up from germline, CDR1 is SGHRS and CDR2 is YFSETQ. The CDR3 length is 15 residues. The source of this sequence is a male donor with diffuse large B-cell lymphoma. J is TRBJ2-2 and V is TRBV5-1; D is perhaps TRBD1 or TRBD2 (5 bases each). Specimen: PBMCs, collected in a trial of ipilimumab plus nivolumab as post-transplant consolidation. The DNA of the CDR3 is TGCGCCAGCAGGGGGGTGCAGGGAAGAACCGGGGAGCTGTTTTTT. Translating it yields CASRGVQGRTGELFF.